This T cell receptor beta chain was obtained from a study of OX40 agonist ivuxolimab in advanced cancers. Study findings and constraints: Circulating CD4+ and CD8+ T cells showed clonal expansion by week 6 at 0.1 to 3.0 mg/kg.

Method: immunoSEQ multiplex PCR; TCRdb's copy keeps in-frame clones and lacks some. The data hold 51,000 or so clones, with 80% to 90% observed a single time. On this clone itself: Antigen: not known.

The CDR3 spans 14 residues. V shed 5 bases, J shed 8 bases, and the junction held 10 bases outside the gene matches. CDR1 is LGHNA, CDR2 YSLEER, per germline. J is TRBJ1-2 and V is TRBV4-3, with 8 bases that match TRBD1. Specimen: CD4+ or CD8+ T cells sorted from blood, collected in a trial of the OX40 agonist ivuxolimab. The sequence came from an adult with an advanced solid tumor such as melanoma, head and neck, liver or kidney cancer. CDR3 sequence: CASSSSTGADGYTF. CDR3 bases: TGCGCCAGCAGCTCCTCGACAGGGGCGGACGGCTACACCTTC.